These 16 T cell receptor beta chains share one sample of origin, sequenced in a study of cytomegalovirus exposure and HLA in healthy donors. PCR was performed using 60 Vbeta and 13 Jbeta primers. Profiling relied on immunoSEQ multiplex PCR, and the TCRdb table lists in-frame clones only, not all of them. The sample yields roughly 150,000 clones, around 80% seen once. The sample comprised PBMCs. The source is a girl between 5 and 17 years old in good health and CMV-seropositive.

The V call is TRBV30, the J call TRBJ2-5; 10 positions match TRBD1. Germline-derived CDR1 and CDR2 are GTSNPN and SVGIG (reference sequence). The ends lost 2 bases at V and 3 bases at J; junction bases unmatched: 3. The CDR3 sequence is 14 residues long. The CDR3, as DNA: TGTGCCTGGAGTACGGGACAGGGGAAAGAGACCCAGTACTTC. It is translated as CAWSTGQGKETQYF.

This chain uses TRBV27 with TRBJ1-1; D is possibly TRBD1 (5 bases). Germline lookup yields CDR1 MNHEY and CDR2 SMNVEV (reference sequence). The length of the CDR3 is 17 residues. The ends were cut back, 5 bases at V and 0 bases at J, with 19 bases in the middle. CDR3 region: CASSPIFRTNLNTEAFF. The CDR3 bases are TGTGCCAGCAGTCCGATCTTTAGGACAAACTTGAACACTGAAGCTTTCTTT.

The chain carries TRBV19 and TRBJ2-5, with 7 bases aligning to TRBD1. The CDR3 length is 12 residues. The V segment lost 5 bases and the J segment 4 bases; nucleotides outside the gene matches: 1. Germline CDR1 reads LNHDA; CDR2 reads SQIVND (reference sequence). CDR3 in amino acids: CASSAGGETQYF. The CDR3 DNA reads TGTGCCAGTAGTGCAGGGGGAGAGACCCAGTACTTC.

This chain joins TRBV20-1 and TRBJ2-7; no reliable D call. This CDR3 contains 10 residues. Trimming shortened V by 5 bases and J by 3 bases, and 5 bases separated the two germline ends. The germline V gene has CDR1 DFQATT and CDR2 SNEGSKA (reference sequence). Here the CDR3 reads CSALYYEQYF. In DNA, the CDR3 is TGCAGTGCTCTCTACTACGAGCAGTACTTC.

The chain is built from TRBV28 and TRBJ2-7; TRBD2 matches 8 bases. The ends lost 7 bases at V and 2 bases at J; junction bases unmatched: 10. The CDR3 length is 15 residues. Germline V gene lookup returns CDR1 MDHEN and CDR2 SYDVKM. The CDR3 bases are TGTGCCAGCACCCGGGGGGGGGAGGGCCCCTACGAGCAGTACTTC. It codes for CASTRGGEGPYEQYF.

The rearrangement joins TRBV7-9 to TRBJ2-2; 9 nucleotides match TRBD1. The V and J ends lost 6 bases and 5 bases, in that order; junction bases with no gene match: 7. The CDR3 runs 15 residues. Germline V CDR1 and CDR2: SEHNR, FQNEAQ (reference sequence). The CDR3 sequence is CASRWDREATGELFF. The CDR3 DNA sequence: TGTGCCAGCAGGTGGGACAGGGAGGCTACCGGGGAGCTGTTTTTT. Full variable domain (missing parts from reference TRBV7-9 and TRBJ2-2): DTGVSQNPRHKITKRGQNVTFRCDPISEHNRLYWYRQTLGQGPEFLTYFQNEAQLEKSRLLSDRFSAERPKGSFSTLEIQRTEQGDSAMYLCASRWDREATGELFFGEGSRLTVL.

This rearrangement joins TRBV6-1 to TRBJ2-7; 11 bases are shared with TRBD1. The CDR3 has 16 residues. The germline CDR1 and CDR2 sequences are MNHNS and SASEGT. V gave up 3 bases and J gave up 3 bases; unmatched junction bases: 7. Here the CDR3 DNA reads TGTGCCAGCAGTGAGGTCGCGGGACAGGGGGGCTACGAGCAGTACTTC. Protein sequence: CASSEVAGQGGYEQYF.

Only one count was recorded for this clone. The rearrangement links TRBV28 to TRBJ2-7, with a weak D call TRBD2 (6 bases). The J call may not be correct, given that the DNA end is closer to TRBJ2-5. Germline V lookup: CDR1 MDHEN, CDR2 SYDVKM. This CDR3 spans 15 amino acids. This CDR3 reads CASSIIGPEGETQYF. DNA for the CDR3: TGTGCCAGCAGTATAATTGGCCCGGAGGGAGAGACCCAGTACTTC.

The chain links TRBV7-2 to TRBJ1-5; 11 nucleotides align to TRBD1. This CDR3 spans 16 amino acids. Germline CDR1 is SGHTA and CDR2 is FQGNSA. With V trimmed by 1 base and J by 5 bases, 4 bases remained unmatched. In DNA, the CDR3 is TGTGCCAGCAGCTTAGTCGCGGGACAGGGGGATCAGCCCCAGCATTTT. Residues: CASSLVAGQGDQPQHF.

This chain connects TRBV4-1 to TRBJ2-1, with D possibly TRBD1 on 5 matching bases. The CDR3 sequence is 14 residues long. Germline CDR1 is MGHRA and CDR2 is YSYEKL. V was trimmed by 0 bases and J by 8 bases, leaving 11 bases between them. The CDR3, as DNA: TGCGCCAGCAGCCAAGAGGGCCCCAGGGATGAGCAGTTCTTC. It specifies CASSQEGPRDEQFF.

The rearrangement uses TRBV10-2 and TRBJ1-1; 7 nucleotides match TRBD1. Germline V gene data show CDR1 as WSHSY and CDR2 as SAAADI. The CDR3 is 14 amino acids. Germline trimming cut 10 bases from V and 4 bases from J; bases unmatched to any gene: 12. Here the CDR3 DNA reads TGCGCCACCTTAAGACCGGGACAGCCCACTGAAGCTTTCTTT. This codes for CATLRPGQPTEAFF.

The CDR3 region has the DNA TGCGCCAGCAGCCTCGTGTTAGCGGGGGGGGGAGATACGCAGTATTTT. The encoded protein is CASSLVLAGGGDTQYF. The chain joins TRBV23-1 to TRBJ2-3; 11 nucleotides agree with TRBD2. TRBV23-1 is filed as an ORF, its function uncertain. This CDR3 has 16 amino acids. The junction had 10 bases not matched to a gene; V was cut back by 6 bases and J by 5 bases.

This chain joins TRBV5-1 and TRBJ1-2; TRBD1 aligns across 9 bases. CDR3 length equals 13 residues. The V gene end was trimmed by 5 bases and the J gene end by 8 bases; junction bases not matched to a gene: 7. The germline V gene encodes CDR1 SGHRS and CDR2 YFSETQ. The CDR3 loop is CASRWGQGDGYTF. The CDR3 DNA sequence: TGCGCCAGCAGGTGGGGACAGGGAGACGGCTACACCTTC. The full variable domain, rest sourced from reference TRBV5-1 and TRBJ1-2, is KAGVTQTPRYLIKTRGQQVTLSCSPISGHRSVSWYQQTPGQGLQFLFEYFSETQRNKGNFPGRFSGRQFSNSRSEMNVSTLELGDSALYLCASRWGQGDGYTFGSGTRLTVV.

The genes are TRBV4-2 and TRBJ2-1, with 11 bases that match TRBD2. This CDR3 is built from 16 residues. The germline CDR1 and CDR2 sequences are LGHNA and YNFKEQ. The trim removed 1 base at V and 10 bases at J, leaving 9 bases unmatched. CDR3 region: CASSQAPGLAEAEQFF. CDR3 coding DNA: TGTGCCAGCAGCCAAGCTCCGGGACTAGCGGAAGCCGAGCAGTTCTTC.

The CDR3 loop is CASSLGGWGQGTEAFF. The CDR3 coding sequence is TGTGCCAGCAGCTTAGGAGGGTGGGGGCAGGGCACTGAAGCTTTCTTT. V gene TRBV7-6 combines with J gene TRBJ1-1; possibly TRBD1 for D (6 bases). The CDR3 sequence is 16 residues long. The germline gives CDR1 SGHVS, CDR2 FNYEAQ. Trimming removed 1 base at V and 4 bases at J, with 16 bases between.

This clone was recorded once. This chain connects TRBV9 to TRBJ2-5; TRBD1 matches at 7 bases. CDR3 size: 14 residues. The J segment lost 1 base and the V segment lost 2 bases, leaving 2 bases of the junction unmatched. Germline CDR1 is SGDLS and CDR2 is YYNGEE. The CDR3 DNA sequence: TGTGCCAGCAGCGTCCGGGACAGCCAAGAGACCCAGTACTTC. Translation gives CASSVRDSQETQYF.